This T cell receptor beta chain is drawn from a study of T-cell reconstitution after alpha-beta-depleted transplantation in children. Overall study results and limits: At around two months after transplant, the alpha-beta T cells were reportedly derived from several hundred expanded clones that came from non-depleted graft cells. The authors attributed T-cell counts and diversity one year after transplant mostly to newly produced T cells. Surviving recipient T cells and thymic progenitors accounted for the high day-60 TCRbeta diversity observed in some patients.

CDR3 length equals 20 residues. Germline trimming cut 1 base from V and 4 bases from J; bases unmatched to any gene: 17. Germline CDR1 reads LGHDT; CDR2 reads YNNKEL (reference sequence). This clonotype occurred a few times. Its antigen is unidentified. Preparation of the TCRbeta library used unique molecular identifiers. Each CDR3 protein gets one entry after TCRdb re-called the PCR reads with MiXCR. The sample comprises 250,000 to 300,000 distinct CDR3 sequences, around 10% of which are singletons, and around 20% rests with the top ten. The input for sequencing was peripheral blood, taken 180 days after TCRalphabeta/CD19-depleted stem cell transplant. The clonotype was recovered from a male patient aged 2 to 10 who had a stem cell transplant for chronic granulomatous disease, so the T cells may come from the graft donor. The chain couples TRBV3-1 to TRBJ2-1; TRBD2 matches at 9 bases. The CDR3 DNA sequence: TGTGCCAGCAGCCAAGGGGGCTTCGGGGTAGCGGGAGTTGGGTACAATGAGCAGTTCTTC. Amino acids: CASSQGGFGVAGVGYNEQFF.